This passage covers 20 T cell receptor beta chains from one sample sequenced in a study of T cell responses to AZD1222 COVID-19 vaccine. Produced via immunoSEQ multiplex PCR; TCRdb's table is partial and in-frame only. The sample contains roughly 130,000 clones, roughly nine tenths of which appear only once. The material was peripheral blood, obtained 28 days after the second dose of the MenACWY control vaccine. The receptor set was obtained from an adult who received the MenACWY meningococcal vaccine as a control.

V is TRBV15 and J is TRBJ2-7; unclear D gene. Germline CDR1 reads LNHNV; CDR2 reads YYDKDF (reference sequence). There are 15 residues in the CDR3. The V end was cut by 3 bases, the J end by 5 bases, with 17 bases between. The CDR3 nucleotides read TGTGCCACCAGCAGTCTAGGCAGTGGAATGGACGAGCAGTACTTC. Translation: CATSSLGSGMDEQYF.

This chain joins TRBV25-1 and TRBJ1-1; 8 nucleotides agree with TRBD1. J lost 1 base, V lost 3 bases, and 4 bases had no gene match. Germline CDR1 and CDR2: MGHDK and SYGVNS. The CDR3 runs to 15 residues. The CDR3 here is CASSDGTGGNTEAFF. As DNA, the CDR3 is TGTGCCAGCAGTGATGGGACAGGAGGGAACACTGAAGCTTTCTTT.

The rearrangement uses TRBV28 and TRBJ2-1, with D possibly TRBD2 on 6 matching bases. In germline, CDR1 is MDHEN, CDR2 SYDVKM. This CDR3 comprises 17 residues. Trimming shortened V by 7 bases and J by 0 bases, and 19 bases separated the two germline ends. The CDR3 bases are TGTGCCAGCACCTCATCGGGCGGGGTATCCTCCTACAATGAGCAGTTCTTC. Translating it yields CASTSSGGVSSYNEQFF.

The rearrangement uses TRBV4-1 and TRBJ1-5, with unresolved D. Deletions cut 5 bases from V and 0 bases from J, with 11 bases between. The germline gives CDR1 MGHRA, CDR2 YSYEKL. CDR3 length equals 15 residues. In DNA, the CDR3 is TGCGCCAGCAGCTCATCGACGGATAGCAATCAGCCCCAGCATTTT. This codes for CASSSSTDSNQPQHF.

For this clone: At one boundary the junction diverges from the germline segment, which might be a read error. The chain uses TRBV7-2 and TRBJ2-1; 11 bases agree with TRBD2. CDR1 is SGHTA and CDR2 is FQGNSA in the germline V gene. The CDR3 runs to 14 residues. CDR3 region: CASSLALAGGSTVF. DNA of the CDR3: TGTGCCAGCAGCTTAGCGCTAGCGGGGGGAAGTACGGTCTTC.

The genes are TRBV9 and TRBJ2-7, with unresolved D. Germline-derived CDR1 and CDR2 are SGDLS and YYNGEE. The CDR3 loop spans 15 amino acids. The V and J ends lost 5 bases and 3 bases respectively, with 18 bases between them. The CDR3 loop reads CASSYEVLLHYEQYF. The CDR3 nucleotides read TGTGCCAGCAGTTATGAGGTCCTCCTACACTACGAGCAGTACTTC.

The rearrangement uses TRBV4-3 and TRBJ2-1, with a possible D match to TRBD2 (5 bases). The CDR3 runs 15 residues. The V gene lost 1 base and the J gene lost 3 bases, with 10 bases spanning the gap. Germline CDR1 is LGHNA and CDR2 is YSLEER. The CDR3 sequence is CASSQGSGDYNEQFF. The CDR3 nucleotides read TGCGCCAGCAGCCAAGGCAGCGGAGACTACAATGAGCAGTTCTTC.

This clone was detected a few times. The chain is built from TRBV5-5 and TRBJ1-4; TRBD1 might be the D (6 bases). The CDR3 contains 14 residues. Trimming pared 0 bases from V and 4 bases from J, leaving 7 bases between. The germline V gene encodes CDR1 SGHKS and CDR2 YYEKEE (reference sequence). This CDR3 is CASSLGTVNEKLFF. CDR3 DNA: TGTGCCAGCAGCTTGGGGACAGTTAATGAAAAACTGTTTTTT.

The chain employs TRBV19 and TRBJ1-5, with 10 bases lining up with TRBD1. V was pared by 4 bases and J by 2 bases, with 5 bases of the junction left unmatched. The CDR3 is 16 residues long. CDR1 LNHDA and CDR2 SQIVND come from the germline V gene (reference sequence). This CDR3 reads CASSNSGTGGNQPQHF. In nucleotides, the CDR3 is TGTGCCAGTAGTAACTCCGGGACAGGGGGCAATCAGCCCCAGCATTTT.

V and J are TRBV28 and TRBJ2-1; 11 bases are a match to TRBD2. This CDR3 contains 16 residues. The ends lost 5 bases at V and 6 bases at J; junction bases unmatched: 9. Germline-derived CDR1 and CDR2 are MDHEN and SYDVKM. Written as DNA, the CDR3 is TGTGCCAGCAGTCCCTATGGGACTAGCGGCCCCAATGAGCAGTTCTTC. It codes for CASSPYGTSGPNEQFF.

This chain joins TRBV5-5 and TRBJ2-6, with D possibly matching TRBD1 (6 bases). Trimming shortened V by 0 bases and J by 0 bases, and 10 bases separated the two germline ends. Germline-derived CDR1 and CDR2 are SGHKS and YYEKEE (reference sequence). There are 17 residues in the CDR3. This CDR3 is CASSLAGHSSGANVLTF. DNA of the CDR3: TGTGCCAGCAGCTTGGCGGGACACAGCTCTGGGGCCAACGTCCTGACTTTC.

The chain has TRBV25-1 and TRBJ1-4, with D possibly matching TRBD1 (5 bases). Trimming took off 5 bases at V and 3 bases at J, with 16 bases between the two ends. The germline CDR1 and CDR2 sequences are MGHDK and SYGVNS. This CDR3 comprises 16 residues. The CDR3 bases are TGTGCCAGCAGTCCCAAAGACGGGGCGGCTAATGAAAAACTGTTTTTT. It codes for CASSPKDGAANEKLFF.

The chain combines TRBV5-1 with TRBJ2-2; TRBD1 matches at 10 bases. The CDR3 length is 19 residues. Germline loops: CDR1 SGHRS, CDR2 YFSETQ. The V and J ends lost 0 bases and 2 bases, in that order; junction bases with no gene match: 10. The DNA of the CDR3 is TGCGCCAGCAGCTTGGCCTACAAAGGACAGGGGGGTAACACCGGGGAGCTGTTTTTT. Translated, it gives CASSLAYKGQGGNTGELFF.

This chain links TRBV28 with TRBJ1-1, with TRBD1 matching over 10 bases. CDR1 MDHEN and CDR2 SYDVKM come from the germline V gene. The CDR3 contains 20 residues. The junction had 19 bases not matched to a gene; V was cut back by 4 bases and J by 2 bases. The CDR3 DNA follows: TGTGCCAGCAGTTCAGGCTACCGCCGGACAGGGGGGAGCCCAAACACTGAAGCTTTCTTT. Translation gives CASSSGYRRTGGSPNTEAFF.

By frequency in the sample, this clone is medium-sized. This chain links TRBV12-5 with TRBJ2-1; 8 bases map to TRBD1. The V gene end was trimmed by 4 bases and the J gene end by 3 bases; junction bases not matched to a gene: 2. The CDR3 covers 14 residues. Germline-derived CDR1 and CDR2 are LGHNT and FRNRAP. CDR3 region: CASGYGTGYNEQFF. In DNA, the CDR3 is TGTGCTAGTGGTTACGGGACAGGCTACAATGAGCAGTTCTTC.

The chain carries TRBV6-5 and TRBJ1-1; D is unclear. This CDR3 has 14 residues. CDR1 MNHEY and CDR2 SVGAGI come from the germline V gene. Trimming took 7 bases from V and 0 from J, leaving 12 bases between them. The CDR3: CASTPTELNTEAFF. For the CDR3, the DNA is TGTGCCAGCACCCCCACAGAATTGAACACTGAAGCTTTCTTT.

This clone was detected a few times. The chain couples TRBV7-9 to TRBJ1-2; TRBD1 agrees at 9 bases. Germline assignment: CDR1 SEHNR and CDR2 FQNEAQ (reference sequence). J was trimmed by 6 bases and V by 1 base; bases with no gene match: 3. The CDR3 length is 14 residues. As DNA, the CDR3 is TGTGCCAGCAGCTTAGGGGACAGGGACCATGGCTACACCTTC. This gives the protein CASSLGDRDHGYTF.

The V and J genes are TRBV6-2 or TRBV6-3 and TRBJ2-2; 12 bases agree with TRBD2. V lost 4 bases and J lost 1; bases outside the gene matches: 13. The CDR3 covers 20 residues. Germline V gives CDR1 MNHEY, CDR2 SVGEGT. The CDR3 loop reads CASSSHRLAGALRNTGELFF. CDR3 DNA: TGTGCCAGCAGTTCCCACAGACTAGCGGGGGCCTTAAGGAACACCGGGGAGCTGTTTTTT.

V and J are TRBV27 and TRBJ1-5; the D gene is possibly TRBD1 (6 bases). CDR1 and CDR2 from the germline V gene are MNHEY and SMNVEV (reference sequence). There are 15 residues in the CDR3. V lost 2 bases and J 6 bases, leaving 14 bases between the germline ends. CDR3 protein: CASSLVQGLGQPQHF. The CDR3 nucleotides read TGTGCCAGCAGTTTAGTACAGGGCTTAGGTCAGCCCCAGCATTTT.

The chain joins TRBV5-1 to TRBJ2-7; D is tentatively TRBD1 or TRBD2 (5 bases each). The CDR3 extends over 12 amino acids. In germline, CDR1 is SGHRS, CDR2 YFSETQ. V lost 0 bases and J 4 bases, leaving 5 bases between the germline ends. CDR3 sequence: CASSLGGYEQYF. CDR3 DNA sequence: TGCGCCAGCAGCTTGGGGGGGTACGAGCAGTACTTC.